This record concerns one TCR beta chain sequence. No cognate antigen has been identified for it. No much larger clonotype is one base removed from it; base qualities were not supplied. TCRbeta CDR3 regions were amplified from genomic DNA by means of the immunoSEQ Assay, a bias-controlled multiplex PCR. The source study handled its data this way. Within the assay, amplification of reference gene primers was used to estimate how many nucleated cells each sample contained. To quantify the absolute abundance of each unique TCRbeta CDR3 rearrangement, sequence reads were collapsed and filtered. Productive Simpson clonality was computed per sample as the square root of Simpson's diversity index over productive rearrangements. The immuneACCESS repertoire file appears here via TCRdb, limited to in-frame rearrangements. These files lack a portion of the clones; in checked studies, under half of the deficit traces to unresolved V genes, and the cause of the others is not known. The V and J calls and clone size were taken over from that table, and D and trimming were inferred from the DNA. This sample has tens of thousands of clones in its table, and 85% to 95% of those were observed once. The leading ten clones occupy about 2.5% of the sample.

The sample belongs to a study of blood T cell repertoires in COVID-19 (TCRdb year 2020). General notes on the study: Samples from collaborators originated in the United States, Italy and Spain and spanned both the acute and convalescent phases of COVID-19. Sample metadata almost always included a de-identified subject ID, COVID-19 status, age in years and sex. The repertoires were made available in a free public database intended to serve as a resource for research on the immune response to SARS-CoV-2. HLA class I and class II types, where available, came from metadata supplied by the sample provider rather than from assay-based typing. Samples were obtained from the ongoing ImmuneRACE study (first 160 participants) and from 1,254 subjects provided by 6 global collaborators. Deeply sampled blood TCRbeta repertoires from subjects exposed to, actively infected with, or recovered from COVID-19 were included in the dataset. The prospective study material was composed of cDNA or gDNA derived from T cells, B-cell-depleted T cells, or PBMCs.

Whole blood was collected in K2EDTA tubes by collaborating institutions according to the institutions' own protocols. For TCRbeta analysis, collaborators shipped samples as frozen whole blood, isolated PBMCs, or DNA extracted from either of those sample types. Study-level results and caveats: Clinical and demographic metadata were provided uncurated, with the amount varying by source and participant.

The cysteine opens and the phenylalanine closes a CDR3 of 14 amino acids. Of the read, only the CDR3 DNA is kept; its 42 bases are in frame from base 1. V is cut by 4 bases and J by 0 bases, and the space between the germline ends is 12 bases. Via the germline V gene, CDR1 is SQVTM and CDR2 ANQGSEA. The source material was peripheral blood. This TCR was sampled from a human donor with active COVID-19. The donor label of this sample is uncertain. Recombination linked TRBV29-1 to TRBJ1-2; confidence is insufficient to name the D gene. The encoded CDR3 is CSVVKIDTNYGYTF. The DNA is TGCAGCGTTGTTAAAATCGACACTAACTATGGCTACACCTTC.